This passage covers 23 T cell receptor beta chains from one sample sequenced in a study of OX40 agonist ivuxolimab in advanced cancers. TCRdb's table, derived via immunoSEQ multiplex PCR, lists solely in-frame clones and lacks some. The sample shows over 85,000 clones, about 92% of them seen only once. Sequenced material: CD4+ or CD8+ T cells sorted from blood, taken in a trial of the OX40 agonist ivuxolimab. These receptors were collected from an adult with an advanced solid tumor such as melanoma, head and neck, liver or kidney cancer.

V gene TRBV9 combines with J gene TRBJ1-5; D is undetermined. Germline loops: CDR1 SGDLS, CDR2 YYNGEE. Trimming shortened V by 0 bases and J by 6 bases, and 10 bases separated the two germline ends. This CDR3 contains 14 residues. The CDR3 region has the DNA TGTGCCAGCAGCGTAGGGTCGGTTCCTCAGCCCCAGCATTTT. This codes for CASSVGSVPQPQHF.

The chain recombines TRBV19 with TRBJ2-1; D is undetermined. The CDR3 runs to 16 residues. Trimming took off 7 bases at V and 0 bases at J, with 16 bases between the two ends. Germline-derived CDR1 and CDR2 are LNHDA and SQIVND (reference sequence). The CDR3 sequence is CASNNHGLSSYNEQFF. For the CDR3, the DNA is TGTGCCAGTAACAACCACGGATTAAGCTCCTACAATGAGCAGTTCTTC.

The CDR3 sequence: CASSLTSGSTDTQYF. Written as DNA, the CDR3 is TGCGCCAGCAGCTTGACTAGCGGGAGTACAGATACGCAGTATTTT. The rearrangement uses TRBV5-1 and TRBJ2-3; 11 nucleotides match TRBD2. Germline CDR1 and CDR2: SGHRS and YFSETQ. The CDR3 has 15 residues. V lost 1 base, J lost 3 bases, and 1 base stayed unmatched.

The chain combines TRBV19 with TRBJ1-2; 11 positions agree with TRBD1. Germline trimming cut 4 bases from V and 5 bases from J; bases unmatched to any gene: 12. The CDR3 length is 17 residues. Germline-derived CDR1 and CDR2 are LNHDA and SQIVND (reference sequence). The CDR3 sequence is CASSTVRDGTGGYGYTF. The CDR3 nucleotides read TGTGCCAGTAGTACAGTCCGAGATGGGACAGGGGGATATGGCTACACCTTC.

J is TRBJ2-1 and V is TRBV30; 11 bases match TRBD2. Germline V gene sequence: CDR1 GTSNPN, CDR2 SVGIG (reference sequence). V lost 0 bases to trimming and J lost 7 bases; unmatched junction nucleotides: 5. There are 15 residues in the CDR3. The CDR3 DNA follows: TGTGCCTGGAGTGTAACTAGCGGGAGTTGGAATGAGCAGTTCTTC. This translates into CAWSVTSGSWNEQFF.

The chain recombines TRBV19 with TRBJ2-1, with unresolved D. Deletions cut 3 bases from V and 5 bases from J, with 14 bases between. This CDR3 is built from 15 residues. Germline V gives CDR1 LNHDA, CDR2 SQIVND (reference sequence). In DNA, the CDR3 is TGTGCCAGTAGTATCCTTGTACGGAGAGACAATGAGCAGTTCTTC. Encoded protein: CASSILVRRDNEQFF. Filled out from reference TRBV19 and TRBJ2-1, the complete variable domain reads DGGITQSPKYLFRKEGQNVTLSCEQNLNHDAMYWYRQDPGQGLRLIYYSQIVNDFQKGDIAEGYSVSREKKESFPLTVTSAQKNPTAFYLCASSILVRRDNEQFFGPGTRLTVL.

This chain uses TRBV9 with TRBJ2-3, with 15 bases that match TRBD2. This CDR3 has 16 residues. The germline V gene has CDR1 SGDLS and CDR2 YYNGEE. The V segment lost 6 bases and the J segment 7 bases; nucleotides outside the gene matches: 9. CDR3: CASTHGLAGGRHTQYF. In DNA form, the CDR3 reads TGTGCCAGCACCCACGGACTAGCGGGGGGGCGACATACGCAGTATTTT.

The chain uses TRBV9 and TRBJ2-3; D is possibly TRBD1 or TRBD2 (6 bases each). This CDR3 has 16 residues. Germline lookup yields CDR1 SGDLS and CDR2 YYNGEE. With 4 bases removed from V and 2 bases from J, the gap between germline ends came to 17 bases. The CDR3 coding sequence is TGTGCCAGCAGCAAGGGGGGAGTCCCACACACAGATACGCAGTATTTT. Translating it yields CASSKGGVPHTDTQYF.

This chain links TRBV20-1 with TRBJ2-1; D not certain. V shed 3 bases and J shed 5 bases, with 5 bases lying between them. Germline loops: CDR1 DFQATT, CDR2 SNEGSKA (reference sequence). CDR3 length equals 11 residues. This CDR3 reads CSASGNNEQFF. CDR3 nucleotides: TGCAGTGCTAGCGGAAACAATGAGCAGTTCTTC.

V usage is TRBV11-2 and J usage is TRBJ2-3; TRBD2 matches at 10 bases. Looked up from germline, CDR1 is SGHAT and CDR2 is FQNNGV. The CDR3 extends over 16 amino acids. With V trimmed by 4 bases and J by 1 base, 5 bases remained unmatched. CDR3 in DNA: TGTGCCAGCAGCTCTGGCCTAGCGGGAGGCACAGATACGCAGTATTTT. The encoded protein is CASSSGLAGGTDTQYF.

This chain uses TRBV14 with TRBJ2-1; 14 bases map to TRBD2. V was clipped by 0 bases and J by 2 bases; unmatched bases: 9. CDR3 length equals 20 residues. CDR1 and CDR2 (germline): SGHDN, FVKESK. The CDR3 protein is CASSQDGGTSGRVPYNEQFF. CDR3 bases: TGTGCCAGCAGCCAAGATGGGGGGACTAGCGGGAGAGTCCCCTACAATGAGCAGTTCTTC.

CDR3 nucleotide sequence: TGTGCCACCAGCGCGGCCGGGACGGCCAACCCCCAGCATTTT. Encoded protein: CATSAAGTANPQHF. The chain has TRBV15 and TRBJ1-5, with D possibly TRBD1 on 5 matching bases. Germline values: CDR1 LNHNV, CDR2 YYDKDF (reference sequence). The CDR3 loop spans 14 amino acids. V lost 5 bases and J lost 10, with 18 bases in between.

The V and J genes are TRBV2 and TRBJ2-3, with 8 nucleotides matching TRBD2. The CDR3 consists of 15 residues. V shed 7 bases, J shed 0 bases, and the junction held 6 bases outside the gene matches. Germline values: CDR1 SNHLY, CDR2 FYNNEI. The CDR3: CASIGLALSTDTQYF. The CDR3 DNA follows: TGTGCCAGCATAGGACTAGCTCTAAGCACAGATACGCAGTATTTT.

The V gene is TRBV6-6, the J gene TRBJ2-3; D unresolved. Germline lookup yields CDR1 MNHNY and CDR2 SVGAGI (reference sequence). This CDR3 is built from 12 residues. The V end lost 0 bases, the J end lost 5 bases, and 3 bases lay between the germline ends. The CDR3 nucleotides read TGTGCCAGCAGTTACTCTTTAGATACGCAGTATTTT. Translation gives CASSYSLDTQYF.

The chain combines TRBV4-2 with TRBJ2-3; 9 nucleotides align to TRBD1. This CDR3 has 13 residues. Germline CDR1 LGHNA, CDR2 YNFKEQ. With V trimmed by 7 bases and J by 4 bases, 3 bases remained unmatched. Here the CDR3 DNA reads TGTGCCAGCACGGACAGGGGATCAGATACGCAGTATTTT. Translated, it gives CASTDRGSDTQYF.

The J gene is TRBJ1-2, the V gene TRBV5-6; D may be TRBD1 (6 bases). V shed 3 bases and J shed 5 bases, with 14 bases lying between them. This CDR3 contains 14 residues. CDR1 is SGHDT, CDR2 YYEEEE, per germline. The CDR3 nucleotides read TGTGCCAGCAGCTGGCTGCAGGGGCGGTATGGCTACACCTTC. This gives the protein CASSWLQGRYGYTF.

The V and J genes are TRBV5-1 and TRBJ2-3, with unresolved D. This CDR3 is built from 13 residues. Looked up from germline, CDR1 is SGHRS and CDR2 is YFSETQ. V was pared by 4 bases and J by 0 bases, with 6 bases between. CDR3 in DNA: TGCGCCAGCAGCCGAATTAGCACAGATACGCAGTATTTT. It specifies CASSRISTDTQYF.

The chain links TRBV27 to TRBJ2-1; no reliable D call. The CDR3 covers 13 residues. From germline, CDR1 is MNHEY and CDR2 SMNVEV (reference sequence). The germline V and J ends were trimmed by 5 bases and 6 bases, with 11 bases remaining between them. The CDR3 nucleotides are TGTGCCAGCAGTCCGAGGTGGAGCAATGAGCAGTTCTTC. Protein sequence: CASSPRWSNEQFF.

The table lists this clone with a count of one. This chain uses TRBV25-1 with TRBJ2-3; D remains ambiguous. This CDR3 comprises 14 residues. Trimming stripped 2 bases from V and 1 base from J, with 7 bases between. The germline CDR1 and CDR2 sequences are MGHDK and SYGVNS. In DNA, the CDR3 is TGTGCCAGCAGTGAACCCTACGGCACAGATACGCAGTATTTT. Translated: CASSEPYGTDTQYF.

The chain employs TRBV5-4 and TRBJ1-1, with a tentative D call TRBD1 (5 bases). Trimming removed 4 bases at V and 7 bases at J, with 14 bases between. The germline V gene encodes CDR1 SGHNT and CDR2 YYREEE (reference sequence). The CDR3 is 13 amino acids. CDR3 bases: TGTGCCAGCAGCAACTGGGGGGGGATTGAAGCTTTCTTT. This sequence encodes CASSNWGGIEAFF.

The chain links TRBV6-1 to TRBJ2-5; D unresolved. The V end lost 5 bases, the J end lost 0 bases, and 10 bases lay between the germline ends. The CDR3 loop spans 14 amino acids. Germline CDR1 is MNHNS and CDR2 is SASEGT. For the CDR3, the DNA is TGTGCCAGCAGTCCCCCACCTCACCAAGAGACCCAGTACTTC. Protein product: CASSPPPHQETQYF.

The rearrangement links TRBV15 to TRBJ2-1, with 11 bases aligning to TRBD2. CDR3 length: 18 residues. The germline V gene has CDR1 LNHNV and CDR2 YYDKDF (reference sequence). J was trimmed by 3 bases and V by 4 bases; bases with no gene match: 11. For the CDR3, the DNA is TGTGCCACCAGCAACTCCGGGACTAGCGGATCGTTCTACAATGAGCAGTTCTTC. It yields the protein CATSNSGTSGSFYNEQFF. Combining the CDR3 with reference TRBV15 and TRBJ2-1 gives the whole variable domain DAMVIQNPRYQVTQFGKPVTLSCSQTLNHNVMYWYQQKSSQAPKLLFHYYDKDFNNEADTPDNFQSRRPNTSFCFLDIRSPGLGDTAMYLCATSNSGTSGSFYNEQFFGPGTRLTVL.

The chain has TRBV19 and TRBJ1-2; no definite D call. CDR1 LNHDA and CDR2 SQIVND come from the germline V gene (reference sequence). Trimming shortened V by 1 base and J by 7 bases, and 16 bases separated the two germline ends. The CDR3 sequence is 15 residues long. The CDR3 DNA follows: TGTGCCAGTAGTATAGGCGGGGTCCCCAGTTTTGGCTACACCTTC. Translation gives CASSIGGVPSFGYTF.